Here is one T cell receptor beta chain with its context. Its antigen is unidentified. This entry belongs to a study of OX40 agonist ivuxolimab in advanced cancers. Study-level results: Expanded clones were, on average, more numerous in CD8+ T cells than in CD4+.

Trimming took 3 bases from V and 1 from J, leaving 6 bases between them. This CDR3 spans 13 amino acids. CDR1 is LNHDA and CDR2 is SQIVND in the germline V gene (reference sequence). Assay: immunoSEQ multiplex PCR; the TCRdb copy retains only in-frame clones and omits some. The repertoire has more than 60,000 clones, 80% to 90% of them found once; the top ten carry 3% to 4%. V gene TRBV19 combines with J gene TRBJ1-1; D gene unclear. Sequenced here: CD4+ or CD8+ T cells sorted from blood, sampled in a trial of the OX40 agonist ivuxolimab. This TCR was recovered from an adult with an advanced solid tumor such as melanoma, head and neck, liver or kidney cancer. CDR3 coding DNA: TGTGCCAGTAGTATTAGGACGAACACTGAAGCTTTCTTT. It translates to CASSIRTNTEAFF.